This T cell receptor beta chain is drawn from a study of cytomegalovirus exposure and HLA in healthy donors. Across the study: About 85 million unique TCR sequences came from HLA-typed donors in an early release.

V lost 4 bases and J 10 bases, leaving 23 bases between the germline ends. This CDR3 spans 16 amino acids. Per the germline V gene, CDR1 is SGHRS and CDR2 is YFSETQ. Both 60 Vbeta primers and 13 Jbeta primers went into the PCR. Repertoires were generated with immunoSEQ multiplex PCR, while TCRdb's copy carries only in-frame clones and drops some. Here the sample spans about 83,000 clones, just over 70% being singletons. The chain carries TRBV5-1 and TRBJ1-4, with D possibly matching TRBD1 (5 bases). The clonotype originates from a man in his sixties in good health and CMV-seronegative. The sample was PBMCs. CDR3 in amino acids: CASSLGARQREGKLFF. DNA for the CDR3: TGCGCCAGCAGCCTCGGGGCCCGACAGAGGGAGGGAAAACTGTTTTTT. Full variable domain (remainder filled in from reference TRBV5-1 and TRBJ1-4): KAGVTQTPRYLIKTRGQQVTLSCSPISGHRSVSWYQQTPGQGLQFLFEYFSETQRNKGNFPGRFSGRQFSNSRSEMNVSTLELGDSALYLCASSLGARQREGKLFFGSGTQLSVL.